This T cell receptor (beta chain) was recorded in a study of blood T cell repertoires in COVID-19. Study background: The analysed material was cDNA or gDNA that came from T cells, B-cell-depleted T cells, or PBMCs.

Study processing details: Estimation of nucleated cell counts was performed using reference gene primer amplification. Clones were sequenced by immunoSEQ multiplex PCR, and TCRdb holds only the in-frame ones, with some missing. V and J calls and clone size follow that table, whereas D and trimming were derived from the DNA. The top ten clones hold about 7% of a sample with roughly 200,000 clones, 75% to 90% of them seen once. Enrolled during active infection, Seattle patients were then followed longitudinally. Sequenced: peripheral blood. The source of this sequence is a woman between 40 and 55 years old with COVID-19, enrolled during active disease.

CDR3 sequence (DNA): TGTGCCAGCAGCTTAGGCAGGCCCCCCGAGCAGTACTTC. Translation gives CASSLGRPPEQYF. The chain couples TRBV13 to TRBJ2-7; the D is unclear. From germline, CDR1 is PRHDT and CDR2 FYEKMQ (reference sequence). This CDR3 has 13 amino acids. The V and J ends lost 0 bases and 6 bases respectively, with 9 bases between them.